This T cell receptor (beta chain) was sequenced for a study of blood T cell repertoires in COVID-19 (dated by TCRdb to the early 2020s). General notes on the study: Samples covering the acute and convalescent phases of COVID-19 were provided by collaborators in the United States, Italy and Spain. A freely available public database, intended as a resource for researchers studying the immune response to SARS-CoV-2, is where the repertoires were released. Where available, HLA class I and class II types were taken from metadata supplied by the sample provider and were not determined by assay-based typing. The sample metadata nearly always contained a de-identified subject ID, COVID-19 status, age in years and sex. Subjects who had been exposed to COVID-19, were actively infected with it, or had recovered from it provided the deeply sampled blood TCRbeta repertoires that made up the dataset. The material from the prospective study consisted of cDNA or gDNA derived from T cells, B-cell-depleted T cells, or PBMCs. The samples were drawn from the first 160 participants of the ongoing ImmuneRACE study and from over 950 subjects provided by 6 global collaborators. The paper as a whole reports these results and caveats: Clinical and demographic metadata were provided uncurated, with the amount varying by source and participant.

The cysteine opens and the phenylalanine closes a CDR3 of 15 amino acids. Solely the CDR3 DNA is kept, with 45 bases framed from the first base. Based on the germline V gene, the CDR1 and CDR2 sequences are SGDLS and YYNGEE. Unmatched junction bases come to 10, with V trimmed by 5 bases and J by 3 bases. The collaborating institutions used their own protocols to collect whole blood in K2EDTA tubes. For TCRbeta analysis, collaborator samples were shipped as frozen whole blood, as isolated PBMCs, or as DNA extracted from either sample type. The immunoSEQ Assay, a bias-controlled multiplex PCR, was used to amplify TCRbeta CDR3 regions from genomic DNA. The source study handled its data this way. The number of nucleated cells in each sample was estimated by amplification of reference gene primers within the assay. To quantify the absolute abundance of each unique TCRbeta CDR3 rearrangement, sequence reads were collapsed and filtered. Productive Simpson clonality was computed per sample as the square root of Simpson's diversity index over productive rearrangements. TCRdb mirrors the immuneACCESS table, restricted to in-frame sequences. Some clones are absent from its copies; in checked studies, under half trace to an unresolved V gene, and the reason for the others is unknown. V, J and clone size reflect that table, while D and trimming were determined from the DNA. For this sample the table gives about 70,000 clones, of which roughly 87% were detected only once. The ten largest make up roughly 19% of the sample.

With regard to this clone: The clone's antigen remains unknown. Base qualities are not at hand, and no much larger clone is one base apart.

Recombination joined TRBV9 with TRBJ2-5, and 7 bases in between align with TRBD2. Sequencing input: peripheral blood. This TCR came from a woman older than 75 with acute or convalescent COVID-19. For the CDR3, the sequence is CASSFASGGEETQYF. DNA sequence: TGTGCCAGCAGTTTCGCTAGCGGAGGGGAAGAGACCCAGTACTTC.